The subject of this entry is one TCR beta chain. What it binds is not known. These data come from a study of blood T cells in healthy people across ages. Study results and limitations: Diversity of TCR beta per million T cells declined in a roughly linear way with age.

A sample-barcoded 5' primer and a J-beta primer mix were used in a second PCR of about 6 to 12 cycles. TCRdb called the 5' RACE reads again in MiXCR, with one record for every CDR3 protein. Of 1,800,000 or so distinct CDR3 sequences detected, roughly two fifths appear once; the ten largest clones hold more than 20%. Sequencing was carried out using blood. The origin of this receptor is a human donor in good health.

CDR3 amino acids: CASSQPTGGYTF. The CDR3 bases are TGCGCCAGCAGCCAACCTACGGGAGGCTACACCTTC. The chain couples TRBV4-1 to TRBJ1-2; no definite D call. The germline V gene encodes CDR1 MGHRA and CDR2 YSYEKL. Deletions cut 2 bases from V and 8 bases from J, with 9 bases between. The CDR3 runs to 12 residues.